This TCR beta chain was recorded in a study of shared clonotypes between healthy human individuals. This CDR3 has 15 residues. CDR1 is KGHSH and CDR2 is LQKENI in the germline V gene. Deep-level assay runs were performed. Sequenced by immunoSEQ multiplex PCR; TCRdb stores in-frame clones only, minus some. The sample includes around 600,000 clones, roughly 97% of them seen just once. The source is a young woman in good health. This sequence joins TRBV18 and TRBJ2-5; possibly TRBD2 for D (5 bases). The closer fit of TRBJ2-7 to the DNA end suggests the J call may be wrong. Source material: naive CD4+ T cells sorted from blood. Subset specified: CD45RA+ positively selected. The CDR3 DNA reads TGTGCCAGCTCACCACGGAGGACGGATCCTTACGAGCAGTACTTC. Translated: CASSPRRTDPYEQYF.